This T cell receptor beta chain appears in the sequencing data of a study of T cell responses to AZD1222 COVID-19 vaccine (dated by TCRdb to the early 2020s). Turning to the overall study: A total of 233 trial participants underwent TCR sequencing, of whom about 210 received two doses of AZD1222 and 26 received two doses of the MenACWY control vaccine. Trial participants were enrolled by age into subgroups of 18-55, 56-69 and 70-plus years, and roughly 150, 30 and 60 TCR-sequenced participants, respectively, were included in these subgroups. On the study overall, not on this receptor specifically: After two AZD1222 doses, both the breadth and the depth of spike-specific TCRs were significantly higher than at day 0 and than in MenACWY recipients. Only five or six AZD1222 recipients were SARS-CoV-2 seropositive at baseline, limiting conclusions about previously exposed vaccinees. Vaccine-associated CD4 TCRs spanned the whole spike protein, with dominant responses in regions 160-218 and 743-854. Reportedly, close to half of the unique spike-specific TCRs recognized epitopes lying outside the regions that are mutated in the B.1.351 and B.1.1.7 variants. Because no day 14 peak-response samples were available, repertoires were characterized only after the peak T cell response. In the small 56-69-year group, the increase in depth fell short of significance, most likely because of low power. Participants were mostly white British and included more females than males, and it was suggested by the authors that clonal diversity may have been underestimated.

Germline trimming amounts to 6 bases on V and 8 bases on J, with 10 as the count of junction bases outside the gene matches. CDR1 and CDR2, per the germline V gene, are MDHEN and SYDVKM. Measured from the cysteine to the phenylalanine, the CDR3 is 17 residues long. The sequence is cut down to CDR3 DNA, 51 bases in frame from base 1. Sample time point, as interpreted from the label and publication: about 28 days (+/-7) after the second vaccine dose. The treatment or condition label on this specimen signifies: meningococcal conjugate vaccine given as trial control. The vaccinee samples were drawn from two UK trials, COV001 and COV002, one of which was a single-blind randomized controlled phase 2/3 trial testing AZD1222 (ChAdOx1 nCoV-19) in healthy adults. For TCRbeta chain sequencing, PBMC samples from trial participants were taken at day 0 and at day 28 after the second dose. The CDR3 regions of human TCRbeta chains were analyzed by immunosequencing. In the paper's pipeline: Repertoire TCRs were matched against a reference library of SARS-CoV-2-specific TCRs generated with the MIRA antigen-specificity platform. Breadth meant the fraction of unique TCRs that were SARS-CoV-2-associated, whereas depth meant the fraction of total T cells that were SARS-CoV-2-associated. Using the MIRA data, every spike-specific TCR was mapped to the spike region that the TCR reacted to and assigned to either a CD4 or a CD8 class. Log10-transformed breadth and depth values were compared by one-way ANOVA with Sidak's multiple comparisons tests. Entries here come from immuneACCESS through TCRdb and include only in-frame sequences with V and J called. Some clones fail to appear in such tables; in the studies checked, an unresolved V gene covers under half of the shortfall, and the cause of the remainder is unknown. V, J and clone size are those of that table, while D and trimming were read from the DNA. This sample comprises about 200,000 clones, less than 95% of them detected only once. The ten biggest clones cover over 1.5% of the sample.

On this clone: Its antigen specificity is not known. Base qualities are missing; no much larger clone stands one base away.

The receptor chain draws on TRBV28 and TRBJ2-1; TRBD2 aligns with 16 central bases. This clonotype was sampled from an adult who received the MenACWY meningococcal vaccine as a control. This specimen was peripheral blood, taken 28 days after the second dose of the MenACWY control vaccine. The CDR3 region: CASRQPGLAGGSYEQFF. The nucleotide sequence reads TGTGCCAGCAGACAACCGGGACTAGCGGGGGGGTCGTATGAGCAGTTCTTC.